The rows below give T cell receptor beta chains drawn from one sample of a study of T cell responses to AZD1222 COVID-19 vaccine. Data came from immunoSEQ multiplex PCR; TCRdb stores just in-frame clones and leaves some out. The data show over 100,000 clones, 90% seen once. The sample was peripheral blood, taken on day 0 of AZD1222 vaccination. The receptor source for this set is an adult in good health. Both conserved end residues are part of each CDR3. Fields, in order: CDR3 DNA, CDR3 protein, J gene, clone size, D gene, V gene. D genes are given only for firm matches. Not all rows give a size; the values are once, few, many and, for expanded clones, a class.

CDR3nt: TGTGCCAGCAGCTATCGGGGCGGGAACCGTAATTCACCCCTCCACTTT; CDR3aa: CASSYRGGNRNSPLHF; j_gene: TRBJ1-6; abundance: once; d_gene: -; v_gene: TRBV27
CDR3nt: TGTGCCAGCAGTTACTCGACAGGGTACTACGAGCAGTACTTC; CDR3aa: CASSYSTGYYEQYF; j_gene: TRBJ2-7; abundance: -; d_gene: TRBD1; v_gene: TRBV6-2/TRBV6-3
CDR3nt: TGTGCCAGCAGCTTAGGGCAGGCAGGGTACGAGCAGTACTTC; CDR3aa: CASSLGQAGYEQYF; j_gene: TRBJ2-7; abundance: few; d_gene: -; v_gene: TRBV7-8
CDR3nt: TGTGCCAGCAGTTTTTACAGTATCGGGGGCACCGGGGAGCTGTTTTTT; CDR3aa: CASSFYSIGGTGELFF; j_gene: TRBJ2-2; abundance: -; d_gene: -; v_gene: TRBV28
CDR3nt: TGCGCCAGCAGCCCGGACGGGACAGCCTACTACGAGCAGTACTTC; CDR3aa: CASSPDGTAYYEQYF; j_gene: TRBJ2-7; abundance: -; d_gene: TRBD1; v_gene: TRBV5-1
CDR3nt: TGTGCCAGCAGTTTCTACAGAGACACCGGGGAGCTGTTTTTT; CDR3aa: CASSFYRDTGELFF; j_gene: TRBJ2-2; abundance: -; d_gene: -; v_gene: TRBV2
CDR3nt: TGTGCCAGTCGACAGGCGAACACTGAAGCTTTCTTT; CDR3aa: CASRQANTEAFF; j_gene: TRBJ1-1; abundance: few; d_gene: -; v_gene: TRBV19
CDR3nt: TGCAGCGTTGTACAGGGGATTGAAGCTTTCTTT; CDR3aa: CSVVQGIEAFF; j_gene: TRBJ1-1; abundance: -; d_gene: TRBD1; v_gene: TRBV29-1
CDR3nt: TGTGCCAGCAGCTTAGCGGGGGGGCACCAAGAGACCCAGTACTTC; CDR3aa: CASSLAGGHQETQYF; j_gene: TRBJ2-5; abundance: -; d_gene: TRBD2; v_gene: TRBV7-3
CDR3nt: TGTGCCAGCAGCGCCGGACAGTTCAGCTCCTATAATTCACCCCTCCACTTT; CDR3aa: CASSAGQFSSYNSPLHF; j_gene: TRBJ1-6; abundance: -; d_gene: -; v_gene: TRBV9
CDR3nt: TGCGCCAGCAGCTTGGGCAGGGCAGGTCAAGAGACCCAGTACTTC; CDR3aa: CASSLGRAGQETQYF; j_gene: TRBJ2-5; abundance: few; d_gene: -; v_gene: TRBV5-1
CDR3nt: TGTGCCAGCAGCGTAGCCCTCAGTCCGGAAAAACTGTTTTTT; CDR3aa: CASSVALSPEKLFF; j_gene: TRBJ1-4; abundance: -; d_gene: -; v_gene: TRBV9
CDR3nt: TGCGCCAGCAGCGACCGGGCCGTAGGGGCTCAGCCCCAGCATTTT; CDR3aa: CASSDRAVGAQPQHF; j_gene: TRBJ1-5; abundance: -; d_gene: -; v_gene: TRBV10-2
CDR3nt: TGTGCCAGCAGCTTAGGGACAGGGCACGGCTACACCTTC; CDR3aa: CASSLGTGHGYTF; j_gene: TRBJ1-2; abundance: few; d_gene: TRBD1; v_gene: TRBV11-2
CDR3nt: TGCGCCAGCAGCTTGGCGGCCGGGCCTAACTATGGCTACACCTTC; CDR3aa: CASSLAAGPNYGYTF; j_gene: TRBJ1-2; abundance: -; d_gene: -; v_gene: TRBV5-1
CDR3nt: TGCGCCAGCAGTCAATCCCGGAGGGGCCGGGAGGCCAAAAACATTCAGTACTTC; CDR3aa: CASSQSRRGREAKNIQYF; j_gene: TRBJ2-4; abundance: -; d_gene: -; v_gene: TRBV23-1
CDR3nt: TGTGCCAGCAGCCCCGGACTAGCGGGGGAGTTTTCCTACAATGAGCAGTTCTTC; CDR3aa: CASSPGLAGEFSYNEQFF; j_gene: TRBJ2-1; abundance: -; d_gene: TRBD2; v_gene: TRBV27
CDR3nt: TGTGCCAGCAGCGCTCCCGGGCCTACTAATAATTCACCCCTCCACTTT; CDR3aa: CASSAPGPTNNSPLHF; j_gene: TRBJ1-6; abundance: -; d_gene: -; v_gene: TRBV6-2/TRBV6-3
CDR3nt: TGTGCCAGCAGTTGGGCAGGAACAGGGGGCGGCAATCAGCCCCAGCATTTT; CDR3aa: CASSWAGTGGGNQPQHF; j_gene: TRBJ1-5; abundance: -; d_gene: TRBD1; v_gene: TRBV28
CDR3nt: TGTGCCAGCAGCTTAGGAGGACAGATGAACACTGAAGCTTTCTTT; CDR3aa: CASSLGGQMNTEAFF; j_gene: TRBJ1-1; abundance: -; d_gene: -; v_gene: TRBV7-9
CDR3nt: TGTGCCACCAGCAGAGAGGTCGGGGAGCTGTTTTTT; CDR3aa: CATSREVGELFF; j_gene: TRBJ2-2; abundance: -; d_gene: -; v_gene: TRBV15
CDR3nt: TGTGCCAGCAGCAAAGCGAAGCGGGGGCGACCCTACGAGCAGTACTTC; CDR3aa: CASSKAKRGRPYEQYF; j_gene: TRBJ2-7; abundance: -; d_gene: -; v_gene: TRBV21-1
CDR3nt: TGCGCCAGCAGCCGGGACAGGGGATCGAACACCATATATTTT; CDR3aa: CASSRDRGSNTIYF; j_gene: TRBJ1-3; abundance: -; d_gene: TRBD1; v_gene: TRBV4-1
CDR3nt: TGTGCCAGCAGCTTTTTCGGACAGAGCTCCTATAATTCACCCCTCCACTTT; CDR3aa: CASSFFGQSSYNSPLHF; j_gene: TRBJ1-6; abundance: -; d_gene: -; v_gene: TRBV5-6
CDR3nt: TGTGCCAGCAGCTTAATGGCTACCTCGCTTAGCACAGATACGCAGTATTTT; CDR3aa: CASSLMATSLSTDTQYF; j_gene: TRBJ2-3; abundance: -; d_gene: -; v_gene: TRBV7-2
CDR3nt: TGTGCCAGCAGTTTTCCGAGACAGGGGCACTATGGCTACACCTTC; CDR3aa: CASSFPRQGHYGYTF; j_gene: TRBJ1-2; abundance: -; d_gene: TRBD1; v_gene: TRBV28
CDR3nt: TGTGCCAGCAGTGAAGGGGATGGGGGCGGCTACACCTTC; CDR3aa: CASSEGDGGGYTF; j_gene: TRBJ1-2; abundance: -; d_gene: -; v_gene: TRBV6-1